This T cell receptor (beta chain) was retrieved from a study of blood T cell repertoires in COVID-19. On the study more broadly: PBMCs, B-cell-depleted T cells, or T cells were the source of the cDNA or gDNA that made up the material.

J was trimmed by 7 bases and V by 5 bases; bases with no gene match: 7. The germline V gene encodes CDR1 SGHTA and CDR2 FQGTGA. This CDR3 contains 13 residues. Those who participated ranged in age from roughly 18 to 95 years and resided in approximately 23 US areas. Membership in each cohort depended on participant-reported clinical history. The table came from immunoSEQ multiplex PCR; TCRdb's copy has only in-frame clones and leaves some out. The sample holds around 200,000 clones, less than 90% seen once. The receptor was isolated from a woman aged 25 to 45 who had been exposed to COVID-19. The gene calls are TRBV7-3 and TRBJ1-1; 7 nucleotides align to TRBD1. Sequences were obtained from PBMCs or T cells enriched from blood (not recorded which). CDR3 nucleotides: TGTGCCAGCAGCACATACTCAGGGGGTGAAGCTTTCTTT. Protein: CASSTYSGGEAFF.